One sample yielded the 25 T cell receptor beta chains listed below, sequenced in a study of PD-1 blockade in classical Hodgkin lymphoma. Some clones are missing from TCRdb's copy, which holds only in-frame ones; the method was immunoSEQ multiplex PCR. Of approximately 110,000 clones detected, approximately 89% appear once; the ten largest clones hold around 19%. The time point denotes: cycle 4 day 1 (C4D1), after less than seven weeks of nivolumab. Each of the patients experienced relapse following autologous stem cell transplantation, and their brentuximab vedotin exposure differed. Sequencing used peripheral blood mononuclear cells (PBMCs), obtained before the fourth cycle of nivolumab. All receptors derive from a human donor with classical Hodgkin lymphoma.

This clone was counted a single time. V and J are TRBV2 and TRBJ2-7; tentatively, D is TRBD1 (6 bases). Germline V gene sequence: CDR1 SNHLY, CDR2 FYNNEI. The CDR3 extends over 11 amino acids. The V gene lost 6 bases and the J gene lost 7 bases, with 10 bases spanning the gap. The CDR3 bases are TGTGCCAGCAGAGTACAGGGTGAGCAGTACTTC. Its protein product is CASRVQGEQYF.

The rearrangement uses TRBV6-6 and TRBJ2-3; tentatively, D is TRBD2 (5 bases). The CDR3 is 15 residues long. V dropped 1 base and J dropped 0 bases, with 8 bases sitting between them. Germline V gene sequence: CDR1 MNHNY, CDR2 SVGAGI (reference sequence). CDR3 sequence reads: CASSYFRGSTDTQYF. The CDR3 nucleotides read TGTGCCAGCAGTTACTTCCGGGGTAGCACAGATACGCAGTATTTT.

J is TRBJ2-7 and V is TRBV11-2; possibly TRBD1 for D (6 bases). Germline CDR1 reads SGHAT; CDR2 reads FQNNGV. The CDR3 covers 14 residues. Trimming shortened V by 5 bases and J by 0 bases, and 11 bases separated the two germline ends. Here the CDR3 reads CASSGQGSSYEQYF. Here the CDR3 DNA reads TGTGCCAGCAGCGGGCAGGGGAGCTCCTACGAGCAGTACTTC.

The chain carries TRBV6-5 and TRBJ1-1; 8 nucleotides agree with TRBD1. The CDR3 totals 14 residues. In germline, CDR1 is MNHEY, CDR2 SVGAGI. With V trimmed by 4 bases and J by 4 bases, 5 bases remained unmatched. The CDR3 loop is CASSSGQGATEAFF. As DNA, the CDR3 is TGTGCCAGCAGTTCTGGACAGGGCGCCACTGAAGCTTTCTTT.

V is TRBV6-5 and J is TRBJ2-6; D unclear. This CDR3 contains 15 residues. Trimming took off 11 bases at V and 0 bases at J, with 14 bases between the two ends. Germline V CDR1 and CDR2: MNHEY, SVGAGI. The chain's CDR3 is CAAMDWGSGANVLTF. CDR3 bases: TGTGCCGCCATGGATTGGGGCTCTGGGGCCAACGTCCTGACTTTC.

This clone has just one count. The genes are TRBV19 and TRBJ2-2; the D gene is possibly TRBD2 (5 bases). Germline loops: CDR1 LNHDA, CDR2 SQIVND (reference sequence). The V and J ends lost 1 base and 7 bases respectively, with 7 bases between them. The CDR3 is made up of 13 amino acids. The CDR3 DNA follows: TGTGCCAGTAGTATAGGAGGGATCGGGGAGCTGTTTTTT. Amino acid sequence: CASSIGGIGELFF.

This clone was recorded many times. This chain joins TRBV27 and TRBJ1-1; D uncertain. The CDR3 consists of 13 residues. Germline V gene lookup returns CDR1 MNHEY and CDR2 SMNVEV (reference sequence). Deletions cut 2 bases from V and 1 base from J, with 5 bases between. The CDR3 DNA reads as TGTGCCAGCAGTTTAGGGCCGAACACTGAAGCTTTCTTT. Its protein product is CASSLGPNTEAFF.

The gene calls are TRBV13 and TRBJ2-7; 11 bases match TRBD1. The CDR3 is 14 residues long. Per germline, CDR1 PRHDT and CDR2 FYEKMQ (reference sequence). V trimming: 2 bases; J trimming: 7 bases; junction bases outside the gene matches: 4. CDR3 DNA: TGTGCCAGCAGCTTACGGACAGGGGGCTTTGAGCAGTACTTC. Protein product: CASSLRTGGFEQYF. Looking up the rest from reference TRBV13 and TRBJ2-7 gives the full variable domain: AAGVIQSPRHLIKEKRETATLKCYPIPRHDTVYWYQQGPGQDPQFLISFYEKMQSDKGSIPDRFSAQQFSDYHSELNMSSLELGDSALYFCASSLRTGGFEQYFGPGTRLTVT.

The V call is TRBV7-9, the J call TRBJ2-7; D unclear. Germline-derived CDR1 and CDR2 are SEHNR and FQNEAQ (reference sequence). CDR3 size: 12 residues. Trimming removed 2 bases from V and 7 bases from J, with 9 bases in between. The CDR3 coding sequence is TGTGCCAGCAGCTTAAGTCCTTCGGAGCAGTACTTC. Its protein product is CASSLSPSEQYF.

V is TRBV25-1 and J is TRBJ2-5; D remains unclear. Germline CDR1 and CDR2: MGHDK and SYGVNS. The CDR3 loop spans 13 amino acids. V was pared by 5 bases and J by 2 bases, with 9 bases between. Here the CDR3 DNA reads TGTGCCAGCAGTCCCACACAACAAGAGACCCAGTACTTC. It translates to CASSPTQQETQYF.

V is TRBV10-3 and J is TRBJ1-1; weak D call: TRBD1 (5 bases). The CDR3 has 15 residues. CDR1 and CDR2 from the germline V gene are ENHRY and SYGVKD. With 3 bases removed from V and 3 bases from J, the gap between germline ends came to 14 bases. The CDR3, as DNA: TGTGCCATCAGTGACCCGGGGCGATCCCACACTGAAGCTTTCTTT. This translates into CAISDPGRSHTEAFF.

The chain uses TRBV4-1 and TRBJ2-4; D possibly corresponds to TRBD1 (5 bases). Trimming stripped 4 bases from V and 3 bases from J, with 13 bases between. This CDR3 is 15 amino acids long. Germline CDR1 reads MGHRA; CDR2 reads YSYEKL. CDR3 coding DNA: TGCGCCAGCAGCCCAGGGCCTTATGGCAAAAACATTCAGTACTTC. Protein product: CASSPGPYGKNIQYF.

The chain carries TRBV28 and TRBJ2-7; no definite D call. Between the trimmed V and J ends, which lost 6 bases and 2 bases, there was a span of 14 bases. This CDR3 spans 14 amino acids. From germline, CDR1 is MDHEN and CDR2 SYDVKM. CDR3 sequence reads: CASSPHPLPYEQYF. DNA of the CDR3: TGTGCCAGCAGCCCCCACCCCCTACCCTACGAGCAGTACTTC.

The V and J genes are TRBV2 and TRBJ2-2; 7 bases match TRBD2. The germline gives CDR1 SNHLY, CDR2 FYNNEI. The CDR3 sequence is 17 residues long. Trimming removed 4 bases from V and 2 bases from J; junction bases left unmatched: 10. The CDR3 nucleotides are TGTGCCAGCAGTGCCGTGGTCCAGCGGGGTAACACCGGGGAGCTGTTTTTT. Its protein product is CASSAVVQRGNTGELFF. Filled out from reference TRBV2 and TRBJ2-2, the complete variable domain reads EPEVTQTPSHQVTQMGQEVILRCVPISNHLYFYWYRQILGQKVEFLVSFYNNEISEKSEIFDDQFSVERPDGSNFTLKIRSTKLEDSAMYFCASSAVVQRGNTGELFFGEGSRLTVL.

The CDR3, as DNA: TGTGCCAGCACTGGACAGGGCGTCACTGAAGCTTTCTTT. Protein product: CASTGQGVTEAFF. V gene TRBV18 combines with J gene TRBJ1-1, with TRBD1 matching 8 bases. V shed 8 bases, J shed 4 bases, and the junction held 6 bases outside the gene matches. Germline V gene sequence: CDR1 KGHSH, CDR2 LQKENI. The CDR3 runs to 13 residues.

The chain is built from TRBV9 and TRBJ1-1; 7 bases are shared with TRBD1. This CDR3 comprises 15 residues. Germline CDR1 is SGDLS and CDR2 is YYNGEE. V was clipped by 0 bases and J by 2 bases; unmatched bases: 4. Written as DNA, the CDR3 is TGTGCCAGCAGCGTAGAACCAGGGGGTAACACTGAAGCTTTCTTT. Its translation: CASSVEPGGNTEAFF.

The CDR3, as DNA: TGTGCCAGCAGCTTAGAGTACAGCTCCTACGAGCAGTACTTC. The encoded protein is CASSLEYSSYEQYF. The chain combines TRBV7-8 with TRBJ2-7; D unclear. The germline V and J ends were trimmed by 1 base and 0 bases, with 7 bases remaining between them. CDR1 is SGHVS, CDR2 FQNEAQ, per germline. The CDR3 spans 14 residues. The whole variable domain, remainder taken from reference TRBV7-8 and TRBJ2-7, is GAGVSQSPRYKVAKRGQDVALRCDPISGHVSLFWYQQALGQGPEFLTYFQNEAQLDKSGLPSDRFFAERPEGSVSTLKIQRTQQEDSAVYLCASSLEYSSYEQYFGPGTRLTVT.

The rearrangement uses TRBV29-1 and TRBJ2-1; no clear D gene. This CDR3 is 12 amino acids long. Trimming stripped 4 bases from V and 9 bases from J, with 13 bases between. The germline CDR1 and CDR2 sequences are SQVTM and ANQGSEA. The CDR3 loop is CSVVFLSPEQFF. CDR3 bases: TGCAGCGTTGTATTCCTTTCACCTGAGCAGTTCTTC.

The CDR3 reads CASTPAGTGDNEQFF. CDR3 coding DNA: TGTGCCAGCACCCCGGCCGGGACAGGGGACAATGAGCAGTTCTTC. The J gene is TRBJ2-1, the V gene TRBV11-2, with 10 bases lining up with TRBD1. The V and J ends lost 7 bases and 5 bases, in that order; junction bases with no gene match: 8. Germline loops: CDR1 SGHAT, CDR2 FQNNGV. The CDR3 totals 15 residues. Full variable domain (remainder filled in from reference TRBV11-2 and TRBJ2-1): EAGVAQSPRYKIIEKRQSVAFWCNPISGHATLYWYQQILGQGPKLLIQFQNNGVVDDSQLPKDRFSAERLKGVDSTLKIQPAKLEDSAVYLCASTPAGTGDNEQFFGPGTRLTVL.

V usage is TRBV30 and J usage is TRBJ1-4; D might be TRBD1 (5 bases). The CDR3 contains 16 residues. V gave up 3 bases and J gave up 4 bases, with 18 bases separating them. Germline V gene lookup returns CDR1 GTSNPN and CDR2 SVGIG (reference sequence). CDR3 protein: CAWSGPAGLLNEKLFF. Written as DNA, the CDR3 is TGTGCCTGGAGCGGACCTGCGGGACTCCTTAATGAAAAACTGTTTTTT.

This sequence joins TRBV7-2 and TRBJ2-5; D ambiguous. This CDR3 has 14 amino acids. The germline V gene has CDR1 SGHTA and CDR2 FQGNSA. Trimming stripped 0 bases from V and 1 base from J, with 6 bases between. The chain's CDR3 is CASSLAVLQETQYF. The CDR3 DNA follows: TGTGCCAGCAGCTTAGCGGTACTCCAAGAGACCCAGTACTTC.

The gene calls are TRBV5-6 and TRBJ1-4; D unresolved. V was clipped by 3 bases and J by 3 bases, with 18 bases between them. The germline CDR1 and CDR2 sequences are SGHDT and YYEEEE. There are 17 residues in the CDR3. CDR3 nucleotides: TGTGCCAGCAGCTCTCTGCCCGTGCCCCCGCCTAATGAAAAACTGTTTTTT. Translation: CASSSLPVPPPNEKLFF.

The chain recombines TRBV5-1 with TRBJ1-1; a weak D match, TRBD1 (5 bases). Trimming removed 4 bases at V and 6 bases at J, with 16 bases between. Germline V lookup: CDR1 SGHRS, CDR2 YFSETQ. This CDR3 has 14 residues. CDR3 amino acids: CASSPLSIGAEAFF. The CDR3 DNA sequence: TGCGCCAGCAGCCCCCTCAGTATAGGGGCTGAAGCTTTCTTT.

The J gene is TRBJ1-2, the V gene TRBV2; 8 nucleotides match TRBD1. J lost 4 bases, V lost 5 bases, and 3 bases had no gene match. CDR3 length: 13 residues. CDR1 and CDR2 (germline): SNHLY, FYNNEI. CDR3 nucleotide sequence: TGTGCCAGCAGTTTCACAGGGGGCTATGGCTACACCTTC. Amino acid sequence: CASSFTGGYGYTF.

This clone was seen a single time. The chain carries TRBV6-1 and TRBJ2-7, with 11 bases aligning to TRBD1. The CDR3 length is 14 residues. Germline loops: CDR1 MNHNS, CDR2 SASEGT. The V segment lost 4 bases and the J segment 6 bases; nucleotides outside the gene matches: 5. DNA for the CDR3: TGTGCCAGCAGTGGATGGACAGGGGGCAGCGAGCAGTACTTC. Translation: CASSGWTGGSEQYF.